The next 16 T cell receptor beta chains were all read from a single sample in a study of T-cell reconstitution after alpha-beta-depleted transplantation in children (TCRdb year 2016). Receptors were amplified or captured by PCR. Sequencing instrument: Illumina HiSeq 2500. Molecular barcoding was employed in the preparation of TCR libraries, with unique molecular identifiers being used to normalize TCRbeta repertoire quantification. TCRdb trimmed the raw reads at Q25, called clones with MiXCR and kept productive beta chains. Rows with one shared CDR3 protein collapse into an entry with the most common genes and DNA. The table for this sample lists around 340,000 distinct CDR3 sequences; about an eighth of them were counted only once. Roughly 4.5% of the sample is in the top ten clones. The material sequenced was PBMCs, taken from the stem cell graft. The source of these receptors is a human donor who donated a stem cell graft to a child with Fanconi anemia.

In its sample, this clonotype was seen many times. This chain uses TRBV5-5 with TRBJ2-1, with 11 bases identical to TRBD2. Germline CDR1 reads SGHKS; CDR2 reads YYEKEE (reference sequence). V lost 4 bases and J lost 8; bases outside the gene matches: 8. The CDR3 is 15 amino acids. This chain's CDR3 is CASSPLAGGLHEQFF. The CDR3 nucleotides read TGTGCCAGCAGCCCGTTAGCGGGGGGGCTTCATGAGCAGTTCTTC. The whole variable domain, remainder taken from reference TRBV5-5 and TRBJ2-1, is DAGVTQSPTHLIKTRGQQVTLRCSPISGHKSVSWYQQVLGQGPQFIFQYYEKEERGRGNFPDRFSARQFPNYSSELNVNALLLGDSALYLCASSPLAGGLHEQFFGPGTRLTVL.

V usage is TRBV10-3 and J usage is TRBJ2-2, with D perhaps TRBD1 (5 bases). V was trimmed by 3 bases and J by 5 bases, leaving 19 bases between them. Germline assignment: CDR1 ENHRY and CDR2 SYGVKD. The CDR3 runs to 17 residues. The CDR3 here is CAISESGLQGRTGELFF. Here the CDR3 DNA reads TGTGCCATCAGTGAAAGTGGCTTGCAGGGCCGAACCGGGGAGCTGTTTTTT.

The CDR3 bases are TGTGCCAGCACCCGACCCCAGGGACACACTGAAGCTTTCTTT. This encodes CASTRPQGHTEAFF. The rearrangement uses TRBV6-2 or TRBV6-3 and TRBJ1-1; TRBD1 is a possible D gene (5 bases). V lost 7 bases and J lost 3, with 15 bases in between. Germline lookup yields CDR1 MNHEY and CDR2 SVGEGT. The length of the CDR3 is 14 residues.

This clonotype was observed a few times. This chain uses TRBV5-6 with TRBJ1-6, with 9 bases lining up with TRBD1. V gave up 2 bases and J gave up 8 bases; unmatched junction bases: 8. This CDR3 has 16 amino acids. Germline values: CDR1 SGHDT, CDR2 YYEEEE. The CDR3 coding sequence is TGTGCCAGCAGCTTACGAGGACAGGGGCGATATTCACCCCTCCACTTT. It specifies CASSLRGQGRYSPLHF.

The sample holds a few counts of this clonotype. The V call is TRBV28, the J call TRBJ1-1; D is uncertain. Trimming took 2 bases from V and 6 from J, leaving 13 bases between them. Looked up from germline, CDR1 is MDHEN and CDR2 is SYDVKM. The CDR3 consists of 14 residues. The CDR3 DNA reads as TGTGCCAGCAGTTTAATTTCCGAGTCCCCTGAAGCTTTCTTT. This sequence encodes CASSLISESPEAFF.

The CDR3 is CASSQDRGGLNEKLFF. In DNA form, the CDR3 reads TGCGCCAGCAGCCAAGATAGAGGGGGCCTTAATGAAAAACTGTTTTTT. The genes are TRBV4-3 and TRBJ1-4; 7 bases line up with TRBD1. The germline gives CDR1 LGHNA, CDR2 YSLEER. J was trimmed by 4 bases and V by 0 bases; bases with no gene match: 5. The CDR3 sequence is 16 residues long.

This clonotype was observed a few times. The V call is TRBV5-1, the J call TRBJ2-2, with 7 nucleotides matching TRBD1. The germline CDR1 and CDR2 sequences are SGHRS and YFSETQ. V trimming: 0 bases; J trimming: 2 bases; junction bases outside the gene matches: 4. This CDR3 spans 16 amino acids. The CDR3 coding sequence is TGCGCCAGCAGCTTGGAGGGACAGATAAACACCGGGGAGCTGTTTTTT. This codes for CASSLEGQINTGELFF.

The chain recombines TRBV2 with TRBJ2-3; D possibly corresponds to TRBD1 (6 bases). In germline, CDR1 is SNHLY, CDR2 FYNNEI. The V end was cut by 6 bases, the J end by 2 bases, with 21 bases between. The CDR3 runs to 17 residues. The CDR3 sequence: CASSREAGEGFTDTQYF. CDR3 DNA sequence: TGTGCCAGCAGCCGTGAGGCAGGGGAAGGTTTCACAGATACGCAGTATTTT.

This chain links TRBV6-1 with TRBJ1-3, with D tentatively TRBD1 (5 bases). V lost 6 bases to trimming and J lost 0 bases, with 12 bases between them. The CDR3 contains 15 residues. Per germline, CDR1 MNHNS and CDR2 SASEGT. The CDR3 DNA reads as TGTGCCAGCAGAAAGACAGAAACCTCTGGAAACACCATATATTTT. Translated, it gives CASRKTETSGNTIYF.

This clonotype was counted a few times. V is TRBV12-3 or TRBV12-4 and J is TRBJ1-4; D is unclear. The CDR3 sequence is 12 residues long. Trimming shortened V by 3 bases and J by 14 bases, and 13 bases separated the two germline ends. CDR3 sequence reads: CASSFPGAHLFF. CDR3 nucleotide sequence: TGTGCCAGCAGTTTTCCCGGCGCCCACCTGTTTTTT.

This clonotype has at least ten counts. V usage is TRBV12-3 or TRBV12-4 and J usage is TRBJ2-1, with TRBD1 matching over 7 bases. CDR3 length: 13 residues. The junction had 7 bases not matched to a gene; V was cut back by 6 bases and J by 8 bases. The CDR3 bases are TGTGCCAGCAGCCCGGACAGGTCGGATGAGCAGTTCTTC. Its translation is CASSPDRSDEQFF.

Worth noting for this clonotype: This clone may be a read error of a much larger clone one base away. The V and J genes are TRBV11-3 and TRBJ2-1; TRBD1 aligns across 7 bases. From germline, CDR1 is SGHNT and CDR2 YENEEA. There are 12 residues in the CDR3. The CDR3 loop is CASSPNRDRQIF. The CDR3 bases are TGTGCCAGCAGCCCAAACCGGGACAGACAGATCTTC.

The chain carries TRBV5-1 and TRBJ2-3, with unresolved D. This CDR3 comprises 13 residues. Trimming removed 4 bases from V and 3 bases from J, with 9 bases in between. Germline-derived CDR1 and CDR2 are SGHRS and YFSETQ. CDR3 sequence (DNA): TGCGCCAGCAGCCCCATGGGGACAGATACGCAGTATTTT. Its translation: CASSPMGTDTQYF.

This clonotype showed up many times. The chain employs TRBV20-1 and TRBJ2-1; 11 positions match TRBD2. Looked up from germline, CDR1 is DFQATT and CDR2 is SNEGSKA (reference sequence). CDR3 length equals 16 residues. V dropped 6 bases and J dropped 6; count of bases not matched to a gene: 13. The chain's CDR3 is CSARRNSGGVGNEQFF. CDR3 nucleotides: TGCAGTGCCAGAAGGAATAGCGGGGGGGTAGGCAATGAGCAGTTCTTC.

A single count supports this clonotype. This may be a read error: a much more frequent sequence differs by one nucleotide. The V and J genes are TRBV4-3 and TRBJ2-1, with 9 bases aligning to TRBD2. The CDR3 is 18 amino acids. Germline V lookup: CDR1 LGHNA, CDR2 YSLEER. CDR3 region: CASIQDSPLGGGANEQFF. DNA for the CDR3: TGCGCCAGCATCCAAGACTCACCTCTAGGCGGGGGGGCTAATGAGCAGTTCTTC.

This clonotype was seen repeatedly, ten times or more. V usage is TRBV7-2 and J usage is TRBJ2-1, with a weak D call TRBD1 (6 bases). Germline V gives CDR1 SGHTA, CDR2 FQGNSA. This CDR3 comprises 14 residues. Trimming took off 5 bases at V and 0 bases at J, with 8 bases between the two ends. CDR3 DNA: TGTGCCAGCAGCCCGACAGGCTCCTACAATGAGCAGTTCTTC. Amino acid sequence: CASSPTGSYNEQFF.